This entry concerns a single TCR beta chain. The antigen it binds to is not known. No much larger clonotype is one base removed from it; base qualities were not supplied. This sample stems from a study of CD8 T cells in Susac syndrome (dated by TCRdb to the late 2010s). For context, the study as a whole: Repertoire sequencing was used to test whether CD8+ T cell activation and differentiation in Susac syndrome was antigen driven. The clonality of the CD8+ T cell repertoire was compared across about a dozen healthy donors, 14 Susac syndrome patients and under 18 multiple sclerosis patients.

RNA was extracted with the RNeasy kit and roughly 0.5 to 1 ug was reverse transcribed using random hexamers. The immunoSEQ multiplex PCR assay, which covers 54 Vbeta and 13 Jbeta segments, was used to amplify TCR beta CDR3 regions. Bias from PCR amplification was corrected by using a synthetic template baseline for primer optimization and for computational correction. As for how the authors treated the data: Reads were annotated to V, D and J genes per IMGT and analyzed with immunoSEQ Analyzer, keeping only productive sequences. Clonality was calculated as one minus the Shannon entropy normalized by log2 of the number of productive unique sequences. For each patient and control, public and private clones were evaluated among the 100 most prevalent clones. Clones were defined as Susac-specific when absent from the healthy and MS cohorts, from fewer than 1,200 published viral clones and from other ImmuneACCESS disease sequences. TCRdb reanalyzed the raw reads on its own, using fastp at Q25 for trimming and MiXCR for clone calling, and kept in-frame beta chains. Each CDR3 protein gets just one entry, which takes the most common genes and DNA from the rows behind it. These V and J calls originate from TCRdb's pipeline instead of the authors' own analysis. Counted in this sample were about 52,000 distinct CDR3 sequences; about 92% of them appeared once. The ten largest clonotypes hold 0.4% to 0.65% of the sample.

On the study overall, not on this receptor specifically: The TCR sequencing and HLA analysis was acknowledged to have included a relatively small number of individuals.

High-throughput TCR beta sequencing profiled peripheral blood CD8+ and CD4+ T cells from healthy donors, Susac syndrome patients and multiple sclerosis patients. The multiple sclerosis controls were treatment-naive patients whose relapsing-remitting disease, either stable or active, fulfilled the revised McDonald criteria. Bulk CD8+ and CD4+ T cells were purified by magnetic negative isolation, while CD8+ TEMRA cells were enriched using FACS. Blood was drawn into EDTA tubes, processed within 24 hours, and PBMCs were isolated by density gradient centrifugation. PBMCs intended for TCR sequencing were cryopreserved in liquid nitrogen and were subsequently thawed in a 37 degrees C water bath. The sorted or isolated CD4+, CD8+ and CD8+ TEMRA cells reached a purity of at least 90%. From the cysteine through the phenylalanine, the CDR3 covers 13 amino acids. The only DNA kept is the CDR3, 39 bases in frame from the first base. Trimming removed 6 bases from V and 6 bases from J, leaving 14 bases between the germline ends. CDR1 is given as MNHEY and CDR2 as SMNVEV, both from the germline V gene (reference sequence).

This clonotype originated in a human donor with multiple sclerosis. The source material was CD8+ T cells from PBMCs. This chain is built from TRBV27 and TRBJ1-2, and TRBD1 may be the D gene, going by 5 matching bases. This receptor has the CDR3 CASSYGPGHGYTF. Here is the DNA: TGTGCCAGCAGCTACGGCCCGGGGCATGGCTACACCTTC.